This is a list of T cell receptor beta chains from one sample in a study of glioma-infiltrating T cells. TCRdb reprocessed the multiplex PCR reads with MiXCR, giving one entry per CDR3 protein. The top ten clones hold 5% to 5.5% of a sample with about 180,000 distinct CDR3 sequences, around 45% of them seen once. Sequenced: glioma tissue, nonneoplastic brain tissue, or PBMCs (not recorded which). The receptors were gathered from a human donor with low-grade glioma or glioblastoma, undergoing nonglioma brain surgery, or in good health (not recorded which). Each CDR3 is given with its conserved first and last residue. D genes are given only for firm matches. Not all rows give a size; the values are once, few, many and, for expanded clones, a class.

D gene: TRBD2
clone size: many
J gene: TRBJ2-1
V gene: TRBV20-1
CDR3 DNA: TGCAGTGCTTCCGGGCTAGCGGGCTTCTACAATGAGCAGTTCTTC
CDR3 protein: CSASGLAGFYNEQFF

D gene: -
clone size: -
J gene: TRBJ2-7
V gene: TRBV7-2
CDR3 DNA: TGTGCCAGCAGCTTAGGACAGTTCAGCTCCTACGAGCAGTACTTC
CDR3 protein: CASSLGQFSSYEQYF

D gene: TRBD1
clone size: many
J gene: TRBJ2-3
V gene: TRBV10-3
CDR3 DNA: TGTGCCATCAGTGTCGGACAGGGCGAAACAGATACGCAGTATTTT
CDR3 protein: CAISVGQGETDTQYF

D gene: TRBD2
clone size: many
J gene: TRBJ2-7
V gene: TRBV28
CDR3 DNA: TGTGCCAGCAGTTCAGATGCGGGACTAGCGTACGAGCAGTACTTC
CDR3 protein: CASSSDAGLAYEQYF

D gene: TRBD2
clone size: -
J gene: TRBJ2-5
V gene: TRBV20-1
CDR3 DNA: TGCAGTGCTAGGGACGACCTAAGCGGGAGGGGAGAGACCCAGTACTTC
CDR3 protein: CSARDDLSGRGETQYF

D gene: TRBD2
clone size: few
J gene: TRBJ2-1
V gene: TRBV10-2
CDR3 DNA: TGCGCCAGCAGTGAGTCCCTACCGGGACTAGCTCCCGATGAGCAGTTCTTC
CDR3 protein: CASSESLPGLAPDEQFF

D gene: -
clone size: many
J gene: TRBJ2-7
V gene: TRBV6-1
CDR3 DNA: TGTGCCAGCAGCGAAGCCGACAGTCCTTTCCCGTCAGTCTACGAGCAGTACTTC
CDR3 protein: CASSEADSPFPSVYEQYF

D gene: -
clone size: -
J gene: TRBJ1-2
V gene: TRBV6-6
CDR3 DNA: TGTGCCAGCAGTGACCCCCGGCAGGGCTACACGTTC
CDR3 protein: CASSDPRQGYTF

D gene: TRBD2
clone size: -
J gene: TRBJ2-3
V gene: TRBV20-1
CDR3 DNA: TGCAGTGCTAGAGATAAGGCGACTAGCACAGATACACAGTATTTT
CDR3 protein: CSARDKATSTDTQYF

D gene: -
clone size: -
J gene: TRBJ2-1
V gene: TRBV7-9
CDR3 DNA: TGTGCCAGCAGCTATGGGTTGGAGGAGTACTTC
CDR3 protein: CASSYGLEEYF

D gene: -
clone size: -
J gene: TRBJ1-1
V gene: TRBV6-1
CDR3 DNA: TGTGCCAGCAGCTTCCGACGTGGGGAAGCTTTCTTT
CDR3 protein: CASSFRRGEAFF

D gene: -
clone size: -
J gene: TRBJ1-2
V gene: TRBV29-1
CDR3 DNA: TGCAGCGTTGAAGATCGGGTTGGTCCCGCGAGGGGTGGCTACACCTTC
CDR3 protein: CSVEDRVGPARGGYTF

D gene: -
clone size: -
J gene: TRBJ2-1
V gene: TRBV4-1
CDR3 DNA: TGCGCCAGCAGCCAGGGCCTACAGGGCAATGAGCAGTTCTTC
CDR3 protein: CASSQGLQGNEQFF

D gene: -
clone size: many
J gene: TRBJ1-2
V gene: TRBV3-1
CDR3 DNA: TGTGCCAGCAGCCTAGGACAGCGATCCTATGGCTACACCTTC
CDR3 protein: CASSLGQRSYGYTF

D gene: -
clone size: few
J gene: TRBJ2-1
V gene: TRBV2
CDR3 DNA: TGTGCCAGCAGTGAGGCGACAAATGAGCAGTTCTTC
CDR3 protein: CASSEATNEQFF

D gene: -
clone size: many
J gene: TRBJ2-7
V gene: TRBV28
CDR3 DNA: TGTGCCAGCAGTTTGAGGGTGGGCCCCAACGAGCAGTACTTC
CDR3 protein: CASSLRVGPNEQYF

D gene: -
clone size: many
J gene: TRBJ2-5
V gene: TRBV20-1
CDR3 DNA: TGCAGTGCTAGAAGGGGACTGGGGGAAGAGACCCAGTACTTC
CDR3 protein: CSARRGLGEETQYF

D gene: -
clone size: -
J gene: TRBJ1-5
V gene: TRBV27
CDR3 DNA: TGTGCCAGCAGTTTAGACGGAGCTGATCAGCCACAGCATTTT
CDR3 protein: CASSLDGADQPQHF

D gene: -
clone size: -
J gene: TRBJ1-1
V gene: TRBV19
CDR3 DNA: TGTGCCAGTAGTGTATCAGGAAAGAACACTGAAGCTTTCTTT
CDR3 protein: CASSVSGKNTEAFF

D gene: -
clone size: -
J gene: TRBJ2-2
V gene: TRBV19
CDR3 DNA: TGTGCCAGTAGTACCGCCGGGACTTTTAACACCGGGGAGCTGTTTTTT
CDR3 protein: CASSTAGTFNTGELFF

D gene: TRBD2
clone size: few
J gene: TRBJ2-1
V gene: TRBV29-1
CDR3 DNA: TGCAGCGTTGAAGGATGGATGCGGGAGGGCCGAGGAGTCTACAATGAGCAGTTCTTC
CDR3 protein: CSVEGWMREGRGVYNEQFF

D gene: -
clone size: -
J gene: TRBJ1-5
V gene: TRBV6-1
CDR3 DNA: TGTGCCAGCAGTCGTTACTGGGATGATCAGCCCCAGCATTTT
CDR3 protein: CASSRYWDDQPQHF

D gene: -
clone size: -
J gene: TRBJ2-5
V gene: TRBV11-2
CDR3 DNA: TGTGCCAGCGGCGGCCAAATTGATAAAGAGACCCAGTACTTC
CDR3 protein: CASGGQIDKETQYF

D gene: -
clone size: many
J gene: TRBJ1-1
V gene: TRBV28
CDR3 DNA: TGTGCCAGCACGAGATGGGCCTCCCCCAGGGTGAACACTGAAGCTTTCTTT
CDR3 protein: CASTRWASPRVNTEAFF

D gene: -
clone size: many
J gene: TRBJ1-6
V gene: TRBV7-2
CDR3 DNA: TGTGCCAGCAGCGAAGGGGGGTCCTATAATTCACCCCTCCACTTT
CDR3 protein: CASSEGGSYNSPLHF

D gene: -
clone size: many
J gene: TRBJ1-1
V gene: TRBV20-1
CDR3 DNA: TGCAGTGCTAGGTCCGGGGGTACCACTGAAGCTTTCTTT
CDR3 protein: CSARSGGTTEAFF

D gene: -
clone size: many
J gene: TRBJ2-1
V gene: TRBV6-1
CDR3 DNA: TGTGCCAGCACCGAGGACGGGGACAATGAGCAGTTCTTC
CDR3 protein: CASTEDGDNEQFF

D gene: -
clone size: -
J gene: TRBJ2-7
V gene: TRBV6-1
CDR3 DNA: TGTGCCAGCAGTCGACGGGGGCGGGAAAGCTCATACGAGCAGTACTTC
CDR3 protein: CASSRRGRESSYEQYF

D gene: TRBD2
clone size: -
J gene: TRBJ2-1
V gene: TRBV20-1
CDR3 DNA: TGCAGTGCAACCGTGACTAGCCACTACAATGAGCAGTTATTC
CDR3 protein: CSATVTSHYNEQLF

D gene: -
clone size: many
J gene: TRBJ1-1
V gene: TRBV24-1
CDR3 DNA: TGTGCCACCAGTGCAGGGGCGTCAAGGGCTTTCTTT
CDR3 protein: CATSAGASRAFF

D gene: TRBD1
clone size: -
J gene: TRBJ1-2
V gene: TRBV18
CDR3 DNA: TGTGCCAGCTCTCTCGAGACAGGGACGCATGGCTACACCTTC
CDR3 protein: CASSLETGTHGYTF

D gene: -
clone size: many
J gene: TRBJ2-3
V gene: TRBV20-1
CDR3 DNA: TGCAGTGCTAGAGAAGGGAGCACAGATACGCAGTATTTT
CDR3 protein: CSAREGSTDTQYF

D gene: -
clone size: many
J gene: TRBJ2-5
V gene: TRBV15
CDR3 DNA: TGTGCCACCAGCAGAGATTTGGCTAGCCAAGAGACCCAGTACTTC
CDR3 protein: CATSRDLASQETQYF

D gene: TRBD1
clone size: many
J gene: TRBJ2-3
V gene: TRBV2
CDR3 DNA: TGTGCCAGCAGTGAAGGGACAGGACCCACAGATACGCAGTATTTT
CDR3 protein: CASSEGTGPTDTQYF

D gene: TRBD2
clone size: -
J gene: TRBJ2-5
V gene: TRBV20-1
CDR3 DNA: TGCAGTGCTCCCCCCCCAGCGGGAGTTGAGGCCCAGTGCTTC
CDR3 protein: CSAPPPAGVEAQCF

D gene: -
clone size: -
J gene: TRBJ1-4
V gene: TRBV5-8
CDR3 DNA: TGTGCCAGCCGGGTGAGGGGGTTAGAAAAACTGTTTTTT
CDR3 protein: CASRVRGLEKLFF

D gene: -
clone size: -
J gene: TRBJ2-3
V gene: TRBV6-5
CDR3 DNA: TGTGTTAGCAGTTACTCCCCTCCGGGACACATTTTTACAGATACGCAGTATTTT
CDR3 protein: CVSSYSPPGHIFTDTQYF

D gene: -
clone size: many
J gene: TRBJ2-2
V gene: TRBV20-1
CDR3 DNA: TGCAGTGCTAGAGATACGGTCAGGGCCGCCGGGGAGCTGTTTTTT
CDR3 protein: CSARDTVRAAGELFF

D gene: TRBD2
clone size: few
J gene: TRBJ2-7
V gene: TRBV3-1
CDR3 DNA: TGTGCCAGCAGCCAAGGGGGACTAGCGGGCTACGAGCAGTACTTC
CDR3 protein: CASSQGGLAGYEQYF